This TCR beta chain originates from a study of blood T cells in healthy people across ages. Study information: Template switching caught about one barcoded beta molecule for each two T cells.

Next came a second PCR, run for about 6 to 12 cycles, which used a sample-barcoded 5' primer along with a J-beta primer mix. All samples gave at least 2.5 million CDR3-containing paired-end reads. TCRdb reanalysed the 5' RACE reads using MiXCR and keeps one entry per CDR3 protein. Of roughly 860,000 distinct CDR3 sequences listed, 62% are singletons. The receptor was derived from a man under 40 in good health. Material: blood.

The CDR3, as DNA: TGTGCCAGTAGACAGAGGGGGCTGGAATCTGGCGAGCAGTACTTC. Amino acids: CASRQRGLESGEQYF. This chain joins TRBV28 and TRBJ2-4, with 7 bases aligning to TRBD1. The DNA end is a closer match to TRBJ2-7, so the J assignment may be wrong. The CDR3 is made up of 15 amino acids. The germline CDR1 and CDR2 sequences are MDHEN and SYDVKM.